These 21 T cell receptor beta chains originate from one sample sequenced in a study of Ad26.COV2.S vaccination and SARS-CoV-2 variants. Treatment indicated: some 20 received Ad26.COV2.S at low or high dose, single or two shots; 5 received placebo; per-sample allocation not given. Sample collection was performed on day 63 after the first vaccine or placebo injection. Produced via immunoSEQ multiplex PCR; TCRdb's table is partial and in-frame only. The sample consists of approximately 340,000 clones, approximately 81% of them appearing once. Sequencing used peripheral blood, obtained in a trial of Ad26.COV2.S vaccine versus placebo. Receptor source: a person aged 18-65 years who received the Ad26.COV2.S COVID-19 vaccine or a placebo.

This clone appeared once. The genes are TRBV5-5 and TRBJ1-4; D remains unclear. Germline assignment: CDR1 SGHKS and CDR2 YYEKEE (reference sequence). The V end was cut by 0 bases, the J end by 4 bases, with 10 bases between. The CDR3 extends over 15 amino acids. CDR3 DNA: TGTGCCAGCAGCTTGGGGCCGGTGGGTAATGAAAAACTGTTTTTT. Translated, it gives CASSLGPVGNEKLFF.

This clone was seen only a few times. The chain couples TRBV30 to TRBJ1-1; D call uncertain. V lost 5 bases and J lost 1, with 11 bases in between. The germline gives CDR1 GTSNPN, CDR2 SVGIG (reference sequence). CDR3 length: 13 residues. The chain's CDR3 is CAWEKGPNTEAFF. The CDR3 nucleotides are TGTGCCTGGGAGAAAGGACCGAACACTGAAGCTTTCTTT.

Comments on this clone: Other DNA sequences in the same sample also yield this CDR3. The gene calls are TRBV27 and TRBJ1-2; 8 positions agree with TRBD1. The CDR3 has 12 residues. Looked up from germline, CDR1 is MNHEY and CDR2 is SMNVEV (reference sequence). The junction had 0 bases not matched to a gene; V was cut back by 3 bases and J by 6 bases. The CDR3 DNA reads TGTGCCAGCAGTTTGACAGGGGATGGCTACACCTTC. Its protein product is CASSLTGDGYTF.

The chain recombines TRBV25-1 with TRBJ2-5; 8 bases align to TRBD1. Trimming removed 5 bases from V and 5 bases from J; junction bases left unmatched: 7. Looked up from germline, CDR1 is MGHDK and CDR2 is SYGVNS. The CDR3 spans 14 residues. The CDR3 DNA follows: TGTGCCAGCAGTTCGGGGACAGGTGAGGAGACCCAGTACTTC. Its protein product is CASSSGTGEETQYF.

V and J are TRBV12-3 or TRBV12-4 and TRBJ2-1, with D unclear. CDR3 length: 13 residues. V was shortened by 6 bases and J by 9 bases, with 15 bases between the two germline ends. The CDR3 DNA sequence: TGTGCCAGCAGCCCCCCCTCCCCGAGTGAGCAGTTCTTC. It specifies CASSPPSPSEQFF.

Concerning this clone itself: Other nucleotide sequences in the sample specify the same CDR3. The chain recombines TRBV3-1 (or the pseudogene TRBV3-2) with TRBJ1-2, with TRBD1 as a possible D gene (5 bases). The V end lost 2 bases, the J end lost 4 bases, and 8 bases lay between the germline ends. Looked up from germline, CDR1 is LGHDT and CDR2 is YNNKEL (reference sequence). The CDR3 sequence is 13 residues long. The CDR3 sequence: CASSQQGTYGYTF. In DNA form, the CDR3 reads TGTGCCAGCAGCCAACAGGGAACCTATGGCTACACCTTC.

This chain uses TRBV3-1 (or the pseudogene TRBV3-2) with TRBJ2-2; 8 positions agree with TRBD2. The CDR3 has 14 residues. Trimming removed 4 bases from V and 4 bases from J; junction bases left unmatched: 2. Germline lookup yields CDR1 LGHDT and CDR2 YNNKEL (reference sequence). In DNA, the CDR3 is TGTGCCAGCAGCCCGGGACTAGGCACCGGGGAGCTGTTTTTT. Protein sequence: CASSPGLGTGELFF.

This clone was recorded at least ten times. This chain uses TRBV3-1 (or the pseudogene TRBV3-2) with TRBJ2-7, with TRBD1 matching over 9 bases. Germline CDR1 and CDR2: LGHDT and YNNKEL (reference sequence). The CDR3 has 15 amino acids. The V and J ends lost 6 bases and 2 bases, in that order; junction bases with no gene match: 8. The CDR3 DNA reads TGTGCCAGCAGGAATTCCGGGACAGGGACCTACGAGCAGTACTTC. This sequence encodes CASRNSGTGTYEQYF.

The V gene is TRBV27, the J gene TRBJ2-7; 10 bases align to TRBD1. This CDR3 has 16 residues. The junction had 14 bases not matched to a gene; V was cut back by 6 bases and J by 6 bases. Per germline, CDR1 MNHEY and CDR2 SMNVEV (reference sequence). The CDR3 region is CASSRSTTGGLGEQYF. The CDR3 DNA is TGTGCCAGCAGCCGAAGTACGACAGGGGGCTTGGGCGAGCAGTACTTC.

This clone was picked up one time. The gene calls are TRBV5-1 and TRBJ1-4; D is unclear. From germline, CDR1 is SGHRS and CDR2 YFSETQ. The CDR3 sequence is 12 residues long. V was pared by 1 base and J by 7 bases, with 5 bases between. The CDR3 protein is CASSLNPEKLFF. The CDR3 bases are TGCGCCAGCAGCTTGAACCCTGAAAAACTGTTTTTT.

This chain connects TRBV24-1 to TRBJ2-2; D call uncertain. This CDR3 region has 11 residues. Germline CDR1 reads KGHDR; CDR2 reads SFDVKD. Trimming removed 2 bases at V and 6 bases at J, with 0 bases between. CDR3 sequence reads: CATSDSGELFF. The DNA for the CDR3 is TGTGCCACCAGTGATTCCGGGGAGCTGTTTTTT.

V gene TRBV2 combines with J gene TRBJ1-4; D is possibly TRBD1 (6 bases). Per the germline V gene, CDR1 is SNHLY and CDR2 is FYNNEI. V gave up 2 bases and J gave up 0 bases, with 19 bases separating them. The CDR3 length is 19 residues. The CDR3 reads CASSEPGGPPDTTNEKLFF. CDR3 DNA sequence: TGTGCCAGCAGTGAACCCGGGGGCCCTCCCGATACAACTAATGAAAAACTGTTTTTT.

The rearrangement joins TRBV5-4 to TRBJ2-3; a possible D gene is TRBD2 (5 bases). The CDR3 extends over 13 amino acids. V lost 5 bases to trimming and J lost 0 bases, with 7 bases between them. CDR1 and CDR2 (germline): SGHNT, YYREEE (reference sequence). This chain's CDR3 is CASRRGSTDTQYF. Here the CDR3 DNA reads TGTGCCAGCAGGAGAGGGAGCACAGATACGCAGTATTTT.

The V gene is TRBV4-3, the J gene TRBJ2-1, with a weak D call TRBD2 (6 bases). This CDR3 contains 17 residues. The germline V gene has CDR1 LGHNA and CDR2 YSLEER. V was cut by 1 base and J by 0 bases, with 13 bases left in between. The CDR3 reads CASSQGIAASSYNEQFF. For the CDR3, the DNA is TGCGCCAGCAGCCAAGGAATAGCGGCGAGCTCCTACAATGAGCAGTTCTTC.

The chain carries TRBV11-2 and TRBJ2-5; D not certain. The germline V gene has CDR1 SGHAT and CDR2 FQNNGV. The ends were cut back, 6 bases at V and 5 bases at J, with 7 bases in the middle. The CDR3 is 11 residues long. DNA for the CDR3: TGTGCCAGCAGGCTTAGGGAGACCCAGTACTTC. This translates into CASRLRETQYF.

The CDR3 coding sequence is TGCGCCAGCAGCTTGGTCGACAGAGTCACAGATACGCAGTATTTT. Protein product: CASSLVDRVTDTQYF. The chain uses TRBV5-1 and TRBJ2-3; D possibly corresponds to TRBD1 (5 bases). V was pared by 0 bases and J by 2 bases, with 10 bases between. CDR3 length: 15 residues. Germline lookup yields CDR1 SGHRS and CDR2 YFSETQ.

CDR3 in amino acids: CASRRAEKDYGYTF. The CDR3 DNA reads as TGTGCCAGCAGGAGAGCAGAGAAGGACTATGGCTACACCTTC. The chain carries TRBV2 and TRBJ1-2; D ambiguous. V lost 6 bases to trimming and J lost 3 bases, with 14 bases between them. The CDR3 totals 14 residues. The germline CDR1 and CDR2 sequences are SNHLY and FYNNEI.

The chain combines TRBV5-1 with TRBJ2-1, with 7 nucleotides matching TRBD1. V shed 0 bases and J 4 bases; nucleotides not matched to a gene: 4. The length of the CDR3 is 15 residues. Looked up from germline, CDR1 is SGHRS and CDR2 is YFSETQ. The CDR3 spells CASSLGQGGYNEQFF. The CDR3 DNA reads as TGCGCCAGCAGCTTGGGACAGGGTGGTTACAATGAGCAGTTCTTC.

This chain connects TRBV11-2 to TRBJ1-6; D unresolved. The CDR3 length is 15 residues. Germline V CDR1 and CDR2: SGHAT, FQNNGV. Trimming removed 1 base at V and 10 bases at J, with 14 bases between. CDR3 protein: CASSLGPSPGSPLHF. The CDR3 region has the DNA TGTGCCAGCAGCTTAGGGCCCTCCCCAGGATCACCCCTCCACTTT.

With respect to this clone: Other DNA sequences within the sample encode an identical CDR3. The chain has TRBV7-2 and TRBJ2-5; 9 bases agree with TRBD2. Germline loops: CDR1 SGHTA, CDR2 FQGNSA. The CDR3 covers 14 residues. J gave up 1 base and V 5 bases, and 2 bases lay outside the gene matches. Here the CDR3 DNA reads TGTGCCAGCAGCAAGACTAGCGGCCAAGAGACCCAGTACTTC. This translates into CASSKTSGQETQYF.

This clone was counted once. The sample carries other DNA sequences with the same CDR3. The chain couples TRBV7-2 to TRBJ1-1; a possible D gene is TRBD1 (5 bases). V lost 5 bases to trimming and J lost 1 base, with 11 bases between them. In germline, CDR1 is SGHTA, CDR2 FQGNSA. The CDR3 loop spans 14 amino acids. The CDR3 spells CASSAQGGNTEAFF. The CDR3 DNA follows: TGTGCCAGCAGCGCCCAGGGAGGGAACACTGAAGCTTTCTTT.